These 22 T cell receptor beta chains were sequenced from one sample in a study of CD8 T cells in Susac syndrome. RNA amounts of about 0.45 to 1 ug underwent reverse transcription with random hexamers. TCRdb reprocessed the immunoSEQ multiplex PCR reads via MiXCR and lists one record per CDR3 protein. The data contain 150,000 to 200,000 distinct CDR3 sequences, around 94% of them seen just once; the ten biggest clones take up about 0.13%. Material: CD4+ T cells from PBMCs. Source of these receptors: a human donor in good health.

The rearrangement links TRBV6-5 to TRBJ1-2; 8 nucleotides align to TRBD1. CDR1 is MNHEY, CDR2 SVGAGI, per germline. The ends lost 2 bases at V and 5 bases at J; junction bases unmatched: 7. This CDR3 region has 15 residues. DNA for the CDR3: TGTGCCAGCAGTTACCAGACAGGGGTGGGTTATGGCTACACCTTC. Its translation is CASSYQTGVGYGYTF.

The chain carries TRBV5-1 and TRBJ2-3; D is undetermined. With 4 bases removed from V and 1 base from J, the gap between germline ends came to 10 bases. There are 14 residues in the CDR3. Germline-derived CDR1 and CDR2 are SGHRS and YFSETQ. CDR3 DNA: TGCGCCAGCAGCGCAGGACCCGGCACAGATACGCAGTATTTT. Translated: CASSAGPGTDTQYF.

The rearrangement uses TRBV20-1 and TRBJ2-3; tentatively, D is TRBD1 (6 bases). Germline V gene lookup returns CDR1 DFQATT and CDR2 SNEGSKA (reference sequence). Trimming stripped 4 bases from V and 0 bases from J, with 14 bases between. The CDR3 length is 15 residues. CDR3 nucleotide sequence: TGCAGTGCTACCATACCGGGACATAGCACAGATACGCAGTATTTT. Its translation: CSATIPGHSTDTQYF.

This chain uses TRBV25-1 with TRBJ2-1; a possible D gene is TRBD2 (6 bases). V was cut by 2 bases and J by 6 bases, with 11 bases left in between. CDR3 size: 14 residues. Per germline, CDR1 MGHDK and CDR2 SYGVNS. This CDR3 reads CASSEPGRSNEQFF. DNA for the CDR3: TGTGCCAGCAGTGAACCAGGGAGGAGCAATGAGCAGTTCTTC.

J is TRBJ2-7 and V is TRBV12-3 or TRBV12-4; D tentatively fits TRBD1 or TRBD2 (5 bases each). The CDR3 has 15 amino acids. V lost 6 bases, J lost 2 bases, and 17 bases lay in between. CDR3 sequence reads: CASSSSRQGTYEQYF. CDR3 coding DNA: TGTGCCAGCAGCTCTAGCCGGCAGGGTACCTACGAGCAGTACTTC.

The chain couples TRBV20-1 to TRBJ2-7; 7 nucleotides match TRBD2. V trimming: 6 bases; J trimming: 7 bases; junction bases outside the gene matches: 15. Germline loops: CDR1 DFQATT, CDR2 SNEGSKA (reference sequence). The CDR3 consists of 14 residues. The CDR3 is CSAPREGRAREQYF. As DNA, the CDR3 is TGCAGTGCGCCTCGGGAAGGGAGGGCACGGGAGCAGTACTTC.

The chain combines TRBV19 with TRBJ2-6, with 8 bases lining up with TRBD1. Trimming at V came to 5 bases and at J to 4 bases, leaving 1 base not matched to a gene. Germline-derived CDR1 and CDR2 are LNHDA and SQIVND (reference sequence). The CDR3 sequence is 14 residues long. CDR3 nucleotides: TGTGCCAGTAGTCAGGGGGCGGGGGCCAACGTCCTGACTTTC. It encodes CASSQGAGANVLTF.

The DNA of the CDR3 is TGTGCCAGCAGCGTTGACAGCCTATCCTTCTATGGCTACACCTTC. It is translated as CASSVDSLSFYGYTF. V usage is TRBV9 and J usage is TRBJ1-2, with D possibly being TRBD1 (5 bases). V lost 2 bases and J 4 bases, leaving 15 bases between the germline ends. This CDR3 region has 15 residues. Germline V CDR1 and CDR2: SGDLS, YYNGEE.

The chain's CDR3 is CSASARLAGYEQYF. CDR3 nucleotide sequence: TGCAGTGCTAGCGCCCGACTAGCCGGCTACGAGCAGTACTTC. The chain is built from TRBV20-1 and TRBJ2-7; 7 bases are shared with TRBD2. CDR1 and CDR2 (germline): DFQATT, SNEGSKA (reference sequence). This CDR3 has 14 amino acids. V lost 3 bases and J lost 3; bases outside the gene matches: 8.

The CDR3 DNA reads as TGTGCCAGCAGCTTAGGAGCGAGTAAGCAGTTCTTC. It encodes CASSLGASKQFF. V usage is TRBV7-2 and J usage is TRBJ2-1, with D uncertain. V lost 1 base and J lost 11, with 9 bases in between. The germline gives CDR1 SGHTA, CDR2 FQGNSA. The CDR3 runs 12 residues.

The rearrangement joins TRBV6-5 to TRBJ1-5, with no clear D. The CDR3 contains 16 residues. The V and J ends lost 2 bases and 6 bases respectively, with 17 bases between them. In germline, CDR1 is MNHEY, CDR2 SVGAGI. CDR3 bases: TGTGCCAGCAGTTACACTAGGCCAGGCCGCGGTCAGCCCCAGCATTTT. It translates to CASSYTRPGRGQPQHF.

Only one count was recorded for this clonotype. The CDR3: CASSNTGSMEQFF. The CDR3 DNA follows: TGTGCCAGCAGCAACACAGGGAGTATGGAGCAGTTCTTC. The chain is built from TRBV6-5 and TRBJ2-1; D may be TRBD1 (6 bases). Trimming took off 6 bases at V and 10 bases at J, with 16 bases between the two ends. Germline CDR1 and CDR2: MNHEY and SVGAGI. This CDR3 has 13 amino acids.

The V gene is TRBV3-1, the J gene TRBJ1-5; D call uncertain. This CDR3 has 14 residues. Germline V gives CDR1 LGHDT, CDR2 YNNKEL (reference sequence). V shed 4 bases and J shed 4 bases, with 11 bases lying between them. The CDR3 sequence: CASSLGRTNQPQHF. In DNA form, the CDR3 reads TGTGCCAGCAGCCTTGGACGTACTAATCAGCCCCAGCATTTT.

The CDR3 coding sequence is TGTGCCAGCAGCTTAAGCCCTCTAGCGGGGGGTGGCGGAGCCCAGTACTTC. This gives the protein CASSLSPLAGGGGAQYF. The chain carries TRBV7-2 and TRBJ2-5, with 11 bases aligning to TRBD2. J was trimmed by 9 bases and V by 2 bases; bases with no gene match: 14. The CDR3 extends over 17 amino acids. In germline, CDR1 is SGHTA, CDR2 FQGNSA.

This clonotype was seen only once. The chain couples TRBV29-1 to TRBJ1-2; 7 nucleotides align to TRBD1. The CDR3 contains 12 residues. The germline CDR1 and CDR2 sequences are SQVTM and ANQGSEA. The junction had 6 bases not matched to a gene; V was cut back by 6 bases and J by 5 bases. CDR3 DNA: TGCAGCGTCCCGGACAGGAAATATGGCTACACCTTC. Amino acid sequence: CSVPDRKYGYTF.

This chain uses TRBV20-1 with TRBJ1-2; 8 bases match TRBD1. Trimming took 0 bases from V and 3 from J; bases not matched to a gene: 3. Germline values: CDR1 DFQATT, CDR2 SNEGSKA (reference sequence). The CDR3 runs 14 residues. The CDR3 DNA is TGCAGTGCTAGAGATAACAGGGGGGACTATGGCTACACCTTC. Translation gives CSARDNRGDYGYTF.

The chain couples TRBV7-2 to TRBJ2-7; D might be TRBD2 (5 bases). The V end lost 0 bases, the J end lost 0 bases, and 9 bases lay between the germline ends. The germline V gene has CDR1 SGHTA and CDR2 FQGNSA. The CDR3 has 15 residues. CDR3 protein: CASSLAPGLSYEQYF. CDR3 DNA sequence: TGTGCCAGCAGCTTAGCGCCCGGACTCTCCTACGAGCAGTACTTC.

This chain joins TRBV9 and TRBJ2-7, with TRBD1 matching 12 bases. Trimming cost V 0 bases and J 3 bases; bases outside gene matches: 1. This CDR3 is built from 15 residues. In germline, CDR1 is SGDLS, CDR2 YYNGEE. This CDR3 is CASSVGDRGRYEQYF. Here the CDR3 DNA reads TGTGCCAGCAGCGTAGGGGACAGGGGGCGCTACGAGCAGTACTTC.

The CDR3 nucleotides are TGTGCCGAATCCCCCACCGATGAGGAAGCTTTCTTT. Encoded protein: CAESPTDEEAFF. The chain recombines TRBV30 with TRBJ1-1, with D unclear. Looked up from germline, CDR1 is GTSNPN and CDR2 is SVGIG (reference sequence). V lost 8 bases to trimming and J lost 8 bases, with 18 bases between them. The CDR3 consists of 12 residues.

This clonotype was recorded only once. This chain uses TRBV5-4 with TRBJ2-3; TRBD2 matches 12 bases. The CDR3 totals 15 residues. J was trimmed by 6 bases and V by 4 bases; bases with no gene match: 6. Germline V gene sequence: CDR1 SGHNT, CDR2 YYREEE (reference sequence). The DNA of the CDR3 is TGTGCCAGCAGCCCGACTAGCGGGGGAAAGGATACGCAGTATTTT. Residues: CASSPTSGGKDTQYF.

The chain employs TRBV20-1 and TRBJ2-3; D possibly matches TRBD1 or TRBD2 (5 bases each). This CDR3 has 13 residues. Germline CDR1 DFQATT, CDR2 SNEGSKA (reference sequence). Deletions cut 7 bases from V and 1 base from J, with 12 bases between. CDR3 loop: CSEGTSGTDTQYF. The CDR3 nucleotides read TGCAGTGAGGGGACCTCCGGCACAGATACGCAGTATTTT.

The chain joins TRBV9 to TRBJ2-2; D ambiguous. This CDR3 comprises 12 residues. V was trimmed by 4 bases and J by 7 bases, leaving 8 bases between them. Germline V gives CDR1 SGDLS, CDR2 YYNGEE. This CDR3 reads CASSSKGGELFF. The CDR3, as DNA: TGTGCCAGCAGCTCCAAGGGCGGGGAGCTGTTTTTT.